The clone carrying this T cell receptor beta chain was picked up one time. Its antigen remains unknown. This sample is drawn from a study of OX40 agonist ivuxolimab in advanced cancers. As for the study in general: In this cohort, patients received ivuxolimab, an agonistic anti-OX40 (CD134) antibody. Six ivuxolimab dose levels, 0.01 to 10 mg/kg, were given intravenously every 2 weeks. The study enrolled dose-escalation patients with hepatocellular carcinoma, melanoma, renal cell or head and neck cancer.

Per germline, CDR1 SGHVS and CDR2 FQNEAQ. J gave up 4 bases and V 2 bases, and 4 bases lay outside the gene matches. The CDR3 loop spans 15 amino acids. Notes on the study in general: CD4+ and CD8+ blood T cells expanded clonally by week 6 at 0.1 to 3.0 mg/kg.

Some clones are missing from TCRdb's copy, which holds only in-frame ones; the method was immunoSEQ multiplex PCR. The sample carries about 71,000 clones, about 90% recorded once. This clonotype was obtained from an adult with an advanced solid tumor such as melanoma, head and neck, liver or kidney cancer. This specimen consisted of CD4+ or CD8+ T cells sorted from blood, obtained in a trial of the OX40 agonist ivuxolimab. This chain links TRBV7-8 with TRBJ2-7, with 11 bases fitting TRBD2. The CDR3 DNA is TGTGCCAGCAGCTTAAAACTAGCGGGAGTTTACGAGCAGTACTTC. Its protein is CASSLKLAGVYEQYF.